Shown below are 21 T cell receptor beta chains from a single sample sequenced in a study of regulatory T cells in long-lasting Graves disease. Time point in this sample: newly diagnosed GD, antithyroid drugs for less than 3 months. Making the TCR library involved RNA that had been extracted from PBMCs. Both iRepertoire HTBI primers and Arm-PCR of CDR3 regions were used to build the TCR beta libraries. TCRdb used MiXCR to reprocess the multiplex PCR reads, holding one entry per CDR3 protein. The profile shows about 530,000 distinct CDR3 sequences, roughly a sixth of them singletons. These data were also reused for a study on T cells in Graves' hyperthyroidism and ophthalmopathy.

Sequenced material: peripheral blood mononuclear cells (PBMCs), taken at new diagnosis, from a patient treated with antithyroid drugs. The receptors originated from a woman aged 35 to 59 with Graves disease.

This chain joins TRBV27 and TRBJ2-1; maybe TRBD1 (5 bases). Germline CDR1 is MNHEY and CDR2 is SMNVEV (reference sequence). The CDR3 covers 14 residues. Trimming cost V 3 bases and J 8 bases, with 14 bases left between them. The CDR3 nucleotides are TGTGCCAGCAGTTTTAAGGCAGGGTCCCATGAGCAGTTCTTC. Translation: CASSFKAGSHEQFF.

CDR3 DNA sequence: TGCGCCAGCAGCTCTGACACCGGGACCATATATTTT. This encodes CASSSDTGTIYF. The V gene is TRBV5-1, the J gene TRBJ1-3; D gene ambiguous. The germline CDR1 and CDR2 sequences are SGHRS and YFSETQ. Trimming removed 3 bases at V and 10 bases at J, with 11 bases between. The CDR3 is 12 amino acids. Full variable domain (missing parts from reference TRBV5-1 and TRBJ1-3): KAGVTQTPRYLIKTRGQQVTLSCSPISGHRSVSWYQQTPGQGLQFLFEYFSETQRNKGNFPGRFSGRQFSNSRSEMNVSTLELGDSALYLCASSSDTGTIYFGEGSWLTVV.

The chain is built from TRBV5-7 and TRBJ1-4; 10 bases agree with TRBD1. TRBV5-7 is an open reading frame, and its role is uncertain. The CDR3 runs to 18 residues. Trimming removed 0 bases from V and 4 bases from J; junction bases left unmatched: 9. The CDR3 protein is CASSLVTGTGAFNEKLFF. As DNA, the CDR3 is TGTGCCAGCAGCTTGGTTACCGGGACAGGGGCCTTTAATGAAAAACTGTTTTTT.

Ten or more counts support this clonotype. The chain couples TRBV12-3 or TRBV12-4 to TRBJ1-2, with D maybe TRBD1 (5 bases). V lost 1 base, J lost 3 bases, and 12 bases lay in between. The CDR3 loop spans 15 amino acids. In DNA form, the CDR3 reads TGTGCCAGCAGTTTAGTTGTCACAGGCTACTATGGCTACACCTTC. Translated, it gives CASSLVVTGYYGYTF.

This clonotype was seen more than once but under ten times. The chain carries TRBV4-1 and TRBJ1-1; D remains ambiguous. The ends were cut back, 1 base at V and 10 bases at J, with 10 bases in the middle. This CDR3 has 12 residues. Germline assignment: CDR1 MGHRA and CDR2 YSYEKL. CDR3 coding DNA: TGCGCCAGCAGCCAAGGGGTCGGGCGAGCTTTCTTT. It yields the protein CASSQGVGRAFF.

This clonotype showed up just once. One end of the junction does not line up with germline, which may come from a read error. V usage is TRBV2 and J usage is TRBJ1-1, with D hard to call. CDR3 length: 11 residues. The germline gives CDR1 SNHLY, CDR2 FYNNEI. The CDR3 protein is CASREETEAFF. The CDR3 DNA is TGTGCCAGCAGGGAAGAGACTGAAGCTTTCTTT. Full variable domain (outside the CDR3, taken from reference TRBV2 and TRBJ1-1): EPEVTQTPSHQVTQMGQEVILRCVPISNHLYFYWYRQILGQKVEFLVSFYNNEISEKSEIFDDQFSVERPDGSNFTLKIRSTKLEDSAMYFCASREETEAFFGQGTRLTVV.

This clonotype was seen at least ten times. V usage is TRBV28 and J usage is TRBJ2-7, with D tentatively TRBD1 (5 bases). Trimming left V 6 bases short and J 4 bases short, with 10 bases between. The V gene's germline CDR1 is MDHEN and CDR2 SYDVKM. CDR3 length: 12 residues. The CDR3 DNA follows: TGTGCCAGCAGCCTGAACAGGTACGAGCAGTACTTC. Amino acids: CASSLNRYEQYF. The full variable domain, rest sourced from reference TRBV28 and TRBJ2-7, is DVKVTQSSRYLVKRTGEKVFLECVQDMDHENMFWYRQDPGLGLRLIYFSYDVKMKEKGDIPEGYSVSREKKERFSLILESASTNQTSMYLCASSLNRYEQYFGPGTRLTVT.

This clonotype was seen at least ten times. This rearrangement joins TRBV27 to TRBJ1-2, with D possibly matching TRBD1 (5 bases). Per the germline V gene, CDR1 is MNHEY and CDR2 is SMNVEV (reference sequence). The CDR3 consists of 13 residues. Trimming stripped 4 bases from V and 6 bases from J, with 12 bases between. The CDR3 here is CASSSTVLHGYTF. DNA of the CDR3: TGTGCCAGCAGTTCGACAGTACTCCATGGCTACACCTTC.

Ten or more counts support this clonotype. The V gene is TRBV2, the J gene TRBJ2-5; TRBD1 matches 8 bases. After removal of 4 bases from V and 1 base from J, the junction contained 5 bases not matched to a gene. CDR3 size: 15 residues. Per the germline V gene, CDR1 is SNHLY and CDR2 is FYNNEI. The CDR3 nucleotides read TGTGCCAGCAGTGCTGGGACAGGAGTCCAAGAGACCCAGTACTTC. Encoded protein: CASSAGTGVQETQYF.

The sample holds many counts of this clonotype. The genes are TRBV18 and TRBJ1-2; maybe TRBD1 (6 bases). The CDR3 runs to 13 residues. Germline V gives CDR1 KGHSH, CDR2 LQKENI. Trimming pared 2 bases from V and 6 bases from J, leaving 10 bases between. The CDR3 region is CASSPRGSDGYTF. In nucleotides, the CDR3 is TGTGCCAGCTCACCAAGGGGGTCGGATGGCTACACCTTC.

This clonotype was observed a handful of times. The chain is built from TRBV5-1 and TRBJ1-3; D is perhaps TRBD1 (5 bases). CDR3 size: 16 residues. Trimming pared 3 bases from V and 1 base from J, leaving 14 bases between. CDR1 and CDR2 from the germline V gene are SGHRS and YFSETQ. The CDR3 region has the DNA TGCGCCAGCAGCTGGGGGACGGGAGCTTCTGGAAACACCATATATTTT. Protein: CASSWGTGASGNTIYF. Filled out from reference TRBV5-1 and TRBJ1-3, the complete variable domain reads KAGVTQTPRYLIKTRGQQVTLSCSPISGHRSVSWYQQTPGQGLQFLFEYFSETQRNKGNFPGRFSGRQFSNSRSEMNVSTLELGDSALYLCASSWGTGASGNTIYFGEGSWLTVV.

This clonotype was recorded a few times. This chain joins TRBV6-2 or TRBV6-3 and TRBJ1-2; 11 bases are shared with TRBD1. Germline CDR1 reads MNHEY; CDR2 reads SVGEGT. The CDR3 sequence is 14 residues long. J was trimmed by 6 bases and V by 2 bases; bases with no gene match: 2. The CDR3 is CASSYGTGGNGYTF. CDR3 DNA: TGTGCCAGCAGTTACGGGACAGGGGGGAATGGCTACACCTTC.

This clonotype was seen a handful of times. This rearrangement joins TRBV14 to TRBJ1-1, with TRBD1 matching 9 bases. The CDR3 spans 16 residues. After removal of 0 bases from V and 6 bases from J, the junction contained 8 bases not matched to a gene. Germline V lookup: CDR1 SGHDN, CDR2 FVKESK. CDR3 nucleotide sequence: TGTGCCAGCAGCCAAGATCAAGGACAGGGGCCTTCTGAAGCTTTCTTT. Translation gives CASSQDQGQGPSEAFF.

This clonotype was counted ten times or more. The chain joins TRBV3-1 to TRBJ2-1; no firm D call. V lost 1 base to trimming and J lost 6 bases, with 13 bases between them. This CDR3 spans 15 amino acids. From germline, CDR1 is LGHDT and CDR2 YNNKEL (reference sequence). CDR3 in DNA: TGTGCCAGCAGCCAAGTGCGGACGGCATTCAATGAGCAGTTCTTC. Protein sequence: CASSQVRTAFNEQFF.

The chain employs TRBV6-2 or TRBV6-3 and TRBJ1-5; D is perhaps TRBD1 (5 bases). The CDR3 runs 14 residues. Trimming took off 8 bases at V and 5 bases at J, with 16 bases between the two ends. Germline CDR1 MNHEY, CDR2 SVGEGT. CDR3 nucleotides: TGTGCCAGCTGGGTTGGGGCCCGCGATCAGCCCCAGCATTTT. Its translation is CASWVGARDQPQHF.

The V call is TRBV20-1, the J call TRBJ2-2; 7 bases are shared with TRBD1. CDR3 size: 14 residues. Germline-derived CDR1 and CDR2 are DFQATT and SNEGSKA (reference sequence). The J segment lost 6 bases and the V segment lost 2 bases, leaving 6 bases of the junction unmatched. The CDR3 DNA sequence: TGCAGTGCTAGACAGGGGGTATGGGCCGGGGAGCTGTTTTTT. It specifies CSARQGVWAGELFF.

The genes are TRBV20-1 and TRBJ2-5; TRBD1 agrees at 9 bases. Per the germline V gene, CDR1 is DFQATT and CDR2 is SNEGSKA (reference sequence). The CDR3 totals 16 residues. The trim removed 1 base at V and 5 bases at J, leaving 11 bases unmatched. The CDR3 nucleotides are TGCAGTGCTAGAGGGGCCGGGACAGGGATAGAGGAGACCCAGTACTTC. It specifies CSARGAGTGIEETQYF.

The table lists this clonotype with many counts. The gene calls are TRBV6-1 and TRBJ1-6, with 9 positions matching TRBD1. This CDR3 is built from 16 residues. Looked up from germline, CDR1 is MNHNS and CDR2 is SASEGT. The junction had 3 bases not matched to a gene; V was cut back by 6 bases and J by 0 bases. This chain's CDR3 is CASSGQGSSYNSPLHF. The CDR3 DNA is TGTGCCAGCAGCGGACAGGGGAGCTCCTATAATTCACCCCTCCACTTT.

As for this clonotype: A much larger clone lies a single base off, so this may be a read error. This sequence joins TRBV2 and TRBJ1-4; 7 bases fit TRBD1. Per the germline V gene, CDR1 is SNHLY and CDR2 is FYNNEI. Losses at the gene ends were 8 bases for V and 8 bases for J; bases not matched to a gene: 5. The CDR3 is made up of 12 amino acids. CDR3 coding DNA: TGTGCCAGCGGACAGGAAAGCGAAAAACTGTTTTTT. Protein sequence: CASGQESEKLFF.

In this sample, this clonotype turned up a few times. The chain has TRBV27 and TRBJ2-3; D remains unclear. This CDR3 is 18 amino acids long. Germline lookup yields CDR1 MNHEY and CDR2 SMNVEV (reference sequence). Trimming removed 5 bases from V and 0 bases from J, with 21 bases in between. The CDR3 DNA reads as TGTGCCAGCAGTGCGAACCCCACTCTCACCCTTAGCACAGATACGCAGTATTTT. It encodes CASSANPTLTLSTDTQYF.

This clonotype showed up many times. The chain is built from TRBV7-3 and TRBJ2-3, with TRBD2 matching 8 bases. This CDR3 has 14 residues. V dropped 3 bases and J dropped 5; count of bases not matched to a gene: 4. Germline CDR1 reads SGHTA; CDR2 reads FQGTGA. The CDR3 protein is CASSFGTRGDTQYF. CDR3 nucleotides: TGTGCCAGCAGCTTCGGGACTAGGGGAGATACGCAGTATTTT.